This T cell receptor beta chain was recorded in a study of early T cells in non-severe SARS-CoV-2 infection. General study findings and limits: CD4 and private specificities were missed by VDJdb matching, which favored anti-spike CD8 responses.

Unique molecular identifiers were affixed to single, distinct cDNA molecules. TCRdb re-called the 5' RACE reads with MiXCR, one entry per CDR3 protein. This sample has more than 85,000 distinct CDR3 sequences, with around 17% found just once. This clonotype was counted only a few times. The target antigen is unknown. This TCR was recovered from an adult who was a healthcare worker with PCR-confirmed SARS-CoV-2 infection or an uninfected control (not recorded which). The sample was whole blood, taken at baseline.

CDR3 in DNA: TGCGCCAGCAGGCGGAGGCTAGGACTAGCGGGAGAACTAGATACGCAGTATTTT. This sequence encodes CASRRRLGLAGELDTQYF. V gene TRBV5-1 combines with J gene TRBJ2-3; 13 positions match TRBD2. The germline gives CDR1 SGHRS, CDR2 YFSETQ. Losses at the gene ends were 5 bases for V and 5 bases for J; bases not matched to a gene: 14. There are 18 residues in the CDR3.